The source of this T cell receptor beta chain is a study of long-term antiretroviral therapy in people with HIV. In its sample, this clone was seen a few times. Version v3.0 of the immunoSEQ assay ran at survey level. Only in-frame clones appear in the TCRdb table, and some are missing; sequencing was by immunoSEQ multiplex PCR. The repertoire has about 30,000 clones, around 80% of them found once; the top ten carry around a tenth. The CDR3 covers 12 residues. Trimming stripped 6 bases from V and 4 bases from J, with 7 bases between. Germline CDR1 and CDR2: MDHEN and SYDVKM. The receptor's source is a man between 18 and 29 years old with HIV. The V and J genes are TRBV28 and TRBJ2-1; D might be TRBD1 (5 bases). This specimen was unsorted PBMCs, taken 1.5 years before starting antiretroviral therapy. The CDR3 is CASRDTYNEQFF. The CDR3 DNA follows: TGTGCCAGCAGGGACACATACAATGAGCAGTTCTTC.